This T cell receptor (beta chain) derives from a study of T cells in Graves' hyperthyroidism and ophthalmopathy (dated by TCRdb to between 2019 and 2020). Background for the entire study: Peripheral blood was sampled at the time of initial diagnosis, prior to any treatment. After blood sampling, hyperthyroidism patients were treated with methimazole at a starting dose of 30 mg daily, and ophthalmopathy patients were treated with high-dose intravenous methylprednisolone. The paper describes TCR Vbeta CDR3 sequencing of fewer than 150 peripheral blood samples, made up of some 40 ophthalmopathy patients, around 78 hyperthyroidism patients and about 17 progressor patients. TCR V-J signatures able to tell the groups apart were searched for in a discovery cohort of approximately 95 patients, of whom more than 40 had Graves' ophthalmopathy and 57 had stable Graves' hyperthyroidism. In addition, the study compared T-cell repertoires in thyroid tissue and in blood from about 6 Graves' hyperthyroidism patients. Prospective prediction of ophthalmopathy was tested in an independent validation cohort consisting of some 18 hyperthyroidism patients and 15 or so patients who later progressed to ophthalmopathy. The 100 or so discovery patients were divided at random into training and test sets in a 7:3 ratio.

The CDR3 holds 13 amino acids from the cysteine to the phenylalanine. Only the CDR3 part of the read is kept: 39 bases, read in frame from the first base. V is clipped by 7 bases and J by 3 bases, and the sequence between their germline boundaries is 13 bases long. Via the germline V gene, CDR1 is SNHLY and CDR2 FYNNEI. This clonotype was seen at least ten times. Its antigen is unknown. No base-level quality is on record; no much larger clone is a single base apart. A patient counted as having stable Graves' hyperthyroidism if no progression to ophthalmopathy occurred over 18 months of follow-up. Hyperthyroidism patients were aged 18 to 65 years and newly diagnosed, with disease duration of less than 2 months. Any patient with an uncontrolled infection, another autoimmune disease, pregnancy or lactation was excluded. Clinical symptoms, serum thyroxine and TRAb, thyroid ultrasound, and orbital computed tomography formed the basis for the diagnoses. PBMCs were separated from under 12 ml of fresh peripheral blood using Ficoll-Paque density gradient centrifugation. Total RNA was extracted with Trizol reagent, and quality was checked on an Agilent 2100 Bioanalyzer.

The paper as a whole reports these results and caveats: Ophthalmopathy was separated from stable hyperthyroidism by a 13 V-J signature model, with approximately 86% sensitivity and roughly 84% specificity obtained in cross-validation and 80%/75% obtained in testing. In validation, progression to ophthalmopathy was predicted by the model with 70% to 71% sensitivity and 72% to 85% specificity, a median of roughly 6 months before onset. Blood samples also contained most of the expanded thyroid clonotypes (frequency above 0.001), which suggests that blood repertoires may reflect thyroid immune responses. No statistical method was used to fix the sample size in advance, and group allocation was not hidden from the investigators.

Amplification of TCR beta CDR3 regions was carried out from RNA transcripts. For the first round of RT-PCR on the TCR CDR3, the HTBI primer set was used together with the Qiagen OneStep RT-PCR kit. A second multiplex PCR round built the libraries, followed by size selection and purification. Libraries were sequenced paired-end with 100 bp reads on an Illumina HiSeq2000. From the authors' description of their analysis: SOAPnuke was used to process the raw data, with reads discarded if the reads contained adapters or uncalled bases, had a mean Phred below 15, or lacked an exact constant-primer or identifier match. High-quality paired reads were merged with COPE v1.2.5, and unique nucleotide sequences were defined as clonotypes. MiTCR v1.1 was used to align the clonotypes against IMGT TRBV, TRBD and TRBJ reference segments. Only V-J combinations with frequency above 0.0001, covering 99% to 99.2% of repertoires, were analysed. The TCS score was defined as the ratio of F50 (clonal expansion) to E x V (chaos), calculated using BLOSUM62-based TCRdist between CDR3 peptides within each V-J. Welch's t-statistics and random forest reduced around 550 V-J features to roughly 13, which were used in a naive Bayes classifier (R e1071). The public reads were run again by TCRdb, first through fastp at Q25 and then through MiXCR, and only productive beta chains were kept. All rows with the same CDR3 protein become a single entry with the most common DNA and genes. None of the V and J calls come from the authors' own analysis; TCRdb made them. Recorded for this sample are around 340,000 distinct CDR3 sequences; approximately 15% of them occurred a single time. The ten largest clones represent 20% to 25% of the sample.

The receptor's source is a woman in her 30s with Graves' hyperthyroidism. The chain is assembled from TRBV2 and TRBJ2-7; perhaps TRBD1 is the D gene, with 6 bases matching. The sample consisted of blood. The bases read TGTGCCAGCACCCGCCGGGACAACTACGAGCAGTACTTC. Its protein product is CASTRRDNYEQYF.